This T cell receptor (beta chain) was documented in a study of control samples from healthy donors and cancer patients. Germline V gene lookup returns CDR1 SGHTA and CDR2 FQGNSA. This CDR3 contains 14 residues. The V and J ends lost 9 bases and 2 bases respectively, with 17 bases between them. Produced via immunoSEQ multiplex PCR; TCRdb's table is partial and in-frame only. The sample consists of 130,000 to 150,000 clones, about 91% of them appearing once. Sequenced: blood. The rearrangement joins TRBV7-2 to TRBJ2-7, with D perhaps matching TRBD1 (6 bases). The receptor was derived from a man aged 25 to 40 in good health. CDR3 protein: CASPPGHPTYEQYF. DNA for the CDR3: TGTGCCAGTCCCCCGGGACACCCTACCTACGAGCAGTACTTC.